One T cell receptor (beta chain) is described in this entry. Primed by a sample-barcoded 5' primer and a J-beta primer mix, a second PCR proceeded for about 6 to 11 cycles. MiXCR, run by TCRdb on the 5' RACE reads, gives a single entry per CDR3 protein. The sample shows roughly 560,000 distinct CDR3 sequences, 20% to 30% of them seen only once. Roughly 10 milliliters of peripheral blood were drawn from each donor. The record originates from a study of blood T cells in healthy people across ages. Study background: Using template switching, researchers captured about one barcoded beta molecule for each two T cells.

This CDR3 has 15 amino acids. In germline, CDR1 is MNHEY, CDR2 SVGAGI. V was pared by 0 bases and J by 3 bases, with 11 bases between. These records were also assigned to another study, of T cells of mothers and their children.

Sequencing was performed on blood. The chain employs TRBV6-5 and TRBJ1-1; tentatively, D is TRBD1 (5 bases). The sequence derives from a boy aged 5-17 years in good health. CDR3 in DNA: TGTGCCAGCAGTTACTCGCCAGGGCCGGACACTGAAGCTTTCTTT. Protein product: CASSYSPGPDTEAFF.